The 2 T cell receptor beta chains below come from one sample, sequenced in a study of T cell repertoires in cytomegalovirus infection. TCRdb processed the reads anew with MiXCR; each CDR3 protein has one entry. The profile shows approximately 700,000 distinct CDR3 sequences, less than 40% of them singletons. What was sequenced was PBMCs. All receptors derive from a human donor in good health (CMV status not recorded). Some clones in this sample may be carry-over from other donors' samples.

A few counts support this clonotype. The chain carries TRBV7-9 and TRBJ2-7; the D is unclear. The V end was cut by 1 base, the J end by 5 bases, with 12 bases between. The germline V gene encodes CDR1 SEHNR and CDR2 FQNEAQ (reference sequence). This CDR3 contains 14 residues. DNA for the CDR3: TGTGCCAGCAGCTTAGTGGGTATAACGAACGAGCAGTACTTC. This gives the protein CASSLVGITNEQYF. The full variable domain, its missing parts supplied by reference TRBV7-9 and TRBJ2-7, is DTGVSQNPRHKITKRGQNVTFRCDPISEHNRLYWYRQTLGQGPEFLTYFQNEAQLEKSRLLSDRFSAERPKGSFSTLEIQRTEQGDSAMYLCASSLVGITNEQYFGPGTRLTVT.

The table lists this clonotype with a count of one. The chain carries TRBV15 and TRBJ1-3; D not certain. The V end lost 4 bases, the J end lost 0 bases, and 10 bases lay between the germline ends. The CDR3 is 15 amino acids. The germline gives CDR1 LNHNV, CDR2 YYDKDF (reference sequence). The CDR3 DNA reads TGTGCCACCAGCAACGGGAGTCACTCTGGAAACACCATATATTTT. This sequence encodes CATSNGSHSGNTIYF.